This record covers a single T cell receptor (beta chain). Its antigen is not identified. The germline gives CDR1 LNHDA, CDR2 SQIVND (reference sequence). V shed 7 bases and J shed 6 bases, with 16 bases lying between them. The CDR3 covers 13 residues. Generated by immunoSEQ multiplex PCR, the TCRdb table keeps only in-frame clones and is missing some. The table records 76,000 or so clones, approximately 95% of them present only once. These data come from a study of cytomegalovirus exposure and HLA in healthy donors. An approximately 130-subject validation cohort, separate from the approximately 610-subject first cohort, supplied the donors. General study points: Confirmation in vitro established that a few CMV-associated chains were specific for CMV antigens.

The V and J genes are TRBV19 and TRBJ2-7, with D possibly TRBD1 on 6 matching bases. The source is a woman under 30 in good health and CMV-seronegative. Source material: PBMCs. The CDR3 is CASTPAGVGEQYF. The DNA for the CDR3 is TGTGCCAGTACCCCAGCAGGGGTGGGCGAGCAGTACTTC.